This T cell receptor beta chain came from a study of blood T cell repertoires in COVID-19. Study information: Spain, Italy and the United States supplied samples that represented acute and convalescent COVID-19.

From germline, CDR1 is WNHNN and CDR2 SYGVQD (reference sequence). Trimming removed 2 bases from V and 5 bases from J, with 12 bases in between. The CDR3 sequence is 14 residues long. The method was immunoSEQ multiplex PCR; TCRdb's version includes in-frame clones alone and lacks a portion of them. The sample includes around 27,000 clones, about 94% of them seen just once. The TCR originated in a human donor with active COVID-19. The donor label of this sample is uncertain. What was sequenced was peripheral blood. The chain links TRBV10-1 to TRBJ1-2; tentatively, D is TRBD1 (6 bases). DNA for the CDR3: TGCGCCAGCAGTGAGCGGACAGTTCCTTATGGCTACACCTTC. It codes for CASSERTVPYGYTF.